Given below is one TCR beta chain in context. The antigen remains unidentified. Germline lookup yields CDR1 SGHTA and CDR2 FQGNSA. This CDR3 is built from 15 residues. V lost 3 bases and J 0 bases, leaving 9 bases between the germline ends. The sample is drawn from a study of shared clonotypes between healthy human individuals. Turning to the study itself: Donor ages ranged 18 to 49 years: a couple of women, a few men. Study-level results: In this cohort, only blood was sampled, and tissue repertoires likely differ.

The assay was immunoSEQ multiplex PCR, and TCRdb's table has in-frame clones only and misses some. The sample holds some 1 million clones, around 74% seen once. The sample taken for sequencing was memory CD4+ T cells sorted from blood. Sample subset: CD45RA-negative fraction. This TCR was sampled from a young man in good health. The V call is TRBV7-2, the J call TRBJ1-5, with D unclear. The CDR3 DNA reads TGTGCCAGCAGCTTGAGGGTGGGTAGCAATCAGCCCCAGCATTTT. Translation: CASSLRVGSNQPQHF. Complete variable domain (other parts from reference TRBV7-2 and TRBJ1-5): GAGVSQSPSNKVTEKGKDVELRCDPISGHTALYWYRQSLGQGLEFLIYFQGNSAPDKSGLPSDRFSAERTGGSVSTLTIQRTQQEDSAVYLCASSLRVGSNQPQHFGDGTRLSIL.